The present entry profiles one T cell receptor beta chain with its context. What it binds is unknown. This sample was taken from a study of cytomegalovirus exposure and HLA in healthy donors. The CDR3 runs 18 residues. Germline V gene sequence: CDR1 LGHNA, CDR2 YSLEER. Losses at the gene ends were 1 base for V and 0 bases for J; bases not matched to a gene: 6. Use of 60 Vbeta and 13 Jbeta primers characterized the PCR. The method was immunoSEQ multiplex PCR; TCRdb's version includes in-frame clones alone and lacks a portion of them. The sample gives fewer than 250,000 clones, about 81% of which show up once; 1.5% to 2% is in the top ten. Study-level points and caveats: In a later analysis, V- and J-gene trimming of beta chains associated with a DCLRE1C missense variant, replicated independently. Presence/absence analyses took donor sequencing depth as roughly uniform.

This chain connects TRBV4-3 to TRBJ2-6, with 7 bases matching TRBD1. The sequenced sample consisted of PBMCs. The source is a man younger than 35 in good health and CMV-seronegative. This CDR3 is CASSQGTGYYSGANVLTF. CDR3 sequence (DNA): TGCGCCAGCAGCCAAGGGACAGGTTACTACTCTGGGGCCAACGTCCTGACTTTC.